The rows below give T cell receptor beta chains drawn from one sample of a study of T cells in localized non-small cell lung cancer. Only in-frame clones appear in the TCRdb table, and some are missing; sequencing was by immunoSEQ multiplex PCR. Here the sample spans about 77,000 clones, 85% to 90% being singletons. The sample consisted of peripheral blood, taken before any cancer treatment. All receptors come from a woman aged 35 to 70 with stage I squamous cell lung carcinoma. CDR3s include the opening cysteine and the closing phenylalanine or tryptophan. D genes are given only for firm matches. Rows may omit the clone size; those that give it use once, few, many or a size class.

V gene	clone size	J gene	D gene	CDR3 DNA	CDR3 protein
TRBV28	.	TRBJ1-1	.	TGTGCCAGCAGTTTAAGGGGGGTAACTGAAGCTTTCTTT	CASSLRGVTEAFF
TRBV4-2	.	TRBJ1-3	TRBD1	TGTGCCAGCAGCCGTTCGACAGGGTCTGGAAACACCATATATTTT	CASSRSTGSGNTIYF
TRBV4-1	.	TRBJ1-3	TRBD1	TGCGCCAGCAGCCCCGGGACAGGGTCTTATAGGGCCGGAAACACCATATATTTT	CASSPGTGSYRAGNTIYF
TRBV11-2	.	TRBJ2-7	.	TGTGCCAGCAGCTCCGCCCAGGGCCCCTACGAGCAGTACTTC	CASSSAQGPYEQYF
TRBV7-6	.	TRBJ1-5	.	TGTGCCAGCAGCCTACAAGTGGGGGCGAAACAGCCCCAGCATTTT	CASSLQVGAKQPQHF
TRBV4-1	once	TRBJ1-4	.	TGCGCCAGCAGCCAAGATTATGAAACTAATGAAAAACTGTTTTTT	CASSQDYETNEKLFF
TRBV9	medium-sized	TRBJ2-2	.	TGTGCCAGCAGCGTAGAATTAGCCATGGCCGGGGAGCTGTTTTTT	CASSVELAMAGELFF
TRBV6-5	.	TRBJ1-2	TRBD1	TGTGCCAGCAGTTACGGACAGGGAACGTATGGCTACACCTTC	CASSYGQGTYGYTF
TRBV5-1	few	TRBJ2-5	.	TGCGCCAGCAGCTTGGGAGGGAACCAAGAGACCCAGTACTTC	CASSLGGNQETQYF
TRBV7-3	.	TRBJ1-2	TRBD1	TGTGCCAGCAGCTCGGGACAGGGGTTCTCTGGCTACACCTTC	CASSSGQGFSGYTF
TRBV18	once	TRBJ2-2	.	TGTGCCAGCTCAAGAGAATTTCTCACCGGGGAGCTGTTTTTT	CASSREFLTGELFF
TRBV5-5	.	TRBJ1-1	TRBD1	TGTGCCAGCAGCTCCTCCCCGACAGGGGGATTTCCTGAAGCTTTCTTT	CASSSSPTGGFPEAFF
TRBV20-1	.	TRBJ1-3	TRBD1	TGCAGTGCTTCTGACAGGGCGGCCATATATTTT	CSASDRAAIYF
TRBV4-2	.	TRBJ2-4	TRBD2	TGTGCCAGCAGCCAGTCTAGCGGGGGGGCCGAGAACATTCAGTACTTC	CASSQSSGGAENIQYF
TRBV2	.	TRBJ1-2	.	TGTGCCAGCAGTACGCCGGAGCAAGGCTACACCTTC	CASSTPEQGYTF
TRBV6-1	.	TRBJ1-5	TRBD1	TGTGCCAGCAGTCGAGGACAGGGAGGCAATCAGCCCCAGCATTTT	CASSRGQGGNQPQHF
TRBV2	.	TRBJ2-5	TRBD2	TGTGCCAGCAGGGCCTCCCAACTAGCGGGGATGGAGACCCAGTACTTC	CASRASQLAGMETQYF
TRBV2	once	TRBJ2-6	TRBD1	TGTGCCAGCAGTCGGACAGGGTCTGGGGCCAACGTCCTGACTTTC	CASSRTGSGANVLTF
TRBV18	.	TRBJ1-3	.	TGTGCCAGCTCACCCGCACCTGGGGTATCTGGAAACACCATATATTTT	CASSPAPGVSGNTIYF
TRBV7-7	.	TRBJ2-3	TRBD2	TGTGCTAGCAGCTTAAGATTGGTAGCGGGGGCAAGCACAGATACGCAGTATTTT	CASSLRLVAGASTDTQYF
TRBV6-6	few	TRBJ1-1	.	TGTGCCAGCAGTTCAAGGGAGAACACTGAAGCTTTCTTT	CASSSRENTEAFF
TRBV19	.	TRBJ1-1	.	TGTGCCAGTAGTAGGGAGAGGAACACTGAAGCTTTCTTT	CASSRERNTEAFF
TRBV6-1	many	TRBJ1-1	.	TGTGCCAGCAGCGACACTGAAGCTTTCTTT	CASSDTEAFF
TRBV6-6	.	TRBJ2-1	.	TGTGCCAGCAGCTTACCCCTCGGGGGAAATAGCAATGAGCAGTTCTTC	CASSLPLGGNSNEQFF
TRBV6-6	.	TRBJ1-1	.	TGTGCCAGCAGTTCGGGACGGAGGAACACTGAAGCTTTCTTT	CASSSGRRNTEAFF
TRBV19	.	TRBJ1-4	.	TGTGCCAGTAGTAAAGGCCCCGGGGGCGGTGAAAAACTGTTTTTT	CASSKGPGGGEKLFF
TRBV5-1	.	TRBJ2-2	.	TGCGCCAGCAGCAGGGACCAGGTCAACACCGGGGAGCTGTTTTTT	CASSRDQVNTGELFF
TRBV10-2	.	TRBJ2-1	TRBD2	TGCGCCAGCAGTGAGTCGGGACTAGCGGGGTCGTACAATGAGCAGTTCTTC	CASSESGLAGSYNEQFF
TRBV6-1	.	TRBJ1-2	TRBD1	TGTGCCAGCAGTGAGTCCGACAGGGGATATGGCTACACCTTC	CASSESDRGYGYTF
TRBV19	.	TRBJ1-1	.	TGTGCCAGTAGACTACAGGGGAACACTGAAGCTTTCTTT	CASRLQGNTEAFF
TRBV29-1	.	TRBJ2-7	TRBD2	TGCAGCGTTGGAGGACTAGCCGCCTGGGGGGAGCAGTACTTC	CSVGGLAAWGEQYF
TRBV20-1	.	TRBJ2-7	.	TGCAGTGCTAGCCACGAGCAGTACTTC	CSASHEQYF
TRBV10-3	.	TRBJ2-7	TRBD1	TGTGCCATCAGTGTACTCCGGGACAGGGGGAACGAGCAGTACTTC	CAISVLRDRGNEQYF
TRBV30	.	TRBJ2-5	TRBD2	TGTGCCTGGACCGGACTAGGGGCGGGAACCCAGTACTTC	CAWTGLGAGTQYF
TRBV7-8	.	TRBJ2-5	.	TGTGCCAGCAGCCTAGGGACAAACCGTAGGGTGGAGACCCAGTACTTC	CASSLGTNRRVETQYF
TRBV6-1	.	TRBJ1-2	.	TGTGCCAGCTCGAATCTCTATGGCTACACCTTC	CASSNLYGYTF
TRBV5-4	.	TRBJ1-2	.	TGTGCCAGCAGTTACGAAACAGGAAGTCCCAACTATGGCTACACCTTC	CASSYETGSPNYGYTF
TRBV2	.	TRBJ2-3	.	TGTGCCAGCAGTGACAGGGGAGTTAGCACAGATACGCAGTATTTT	CASSDRGVSTDTQYF
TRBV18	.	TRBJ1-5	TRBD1	TGTGCCAGCTCGCCCCAGGGGGGTCAGCCCCAGCATTTT	CASSPQGGQPQHF
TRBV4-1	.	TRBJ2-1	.	TGCGCCAGCAGCCAAGATGTGGGCCTTTCCTACAATGAGCAGTTCTTC	CASSQDVGLSYNEQFF
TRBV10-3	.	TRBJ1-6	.	TGTGCCATCAGTGAAGGGGTGTCACCCCTCCACTTT	CAISEGVSPLHF
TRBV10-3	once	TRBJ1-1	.	TGTGCCATCAGTGAGTCGGGCAGTGAAGCTTTCTTT	CAISESGSEAFF
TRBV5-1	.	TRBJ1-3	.	TGCGCCAGCAGCTTGGGTCAGGGCAGCTCTGGAAACACCATATATTTT	CASSLGQGSSGNTIYF
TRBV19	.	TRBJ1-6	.	TGTGCCAGTATGGAGGGATCTTACAATTCACCCCTCCACTTT	CASMEGSYNSPLHF
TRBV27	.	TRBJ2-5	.	TGTGCCAGCAGTTCTTTGGGGGGCCGGGAGACCCAGTACTTC	CASSSLGGRETQYF
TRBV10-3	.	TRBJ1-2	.	TGTGCCATCGGGGGGGCCTATGGCTACACCTTC	CAIGGAYGYTF
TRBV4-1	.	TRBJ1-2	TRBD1	TGCGCCAGCAGCCTCTCTTTAGACAGGGGGAATGGCTACACCTTC	CASSLSLDRGNGYTF
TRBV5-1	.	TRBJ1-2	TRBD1	TGCGCCAGCAGCTTAGGTTCGAGCGTCACGCCAGGGGGCATAAGCCTACTTCGTGGCTACACCTTC	CASSLGSSVTPGGISLLRGYTF
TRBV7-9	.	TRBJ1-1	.	TGTGCCAGCAGCTTAGGGCTTGGGGATAATGCTGAAGCTTTCTTT	CASSLGLGDNAEAFF
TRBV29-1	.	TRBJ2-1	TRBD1	TGCAGCGTTGAAGCGGGACAGAAAAATTACAATGAGCAGTTCTTC	CSVEAGQKNYNEQFF
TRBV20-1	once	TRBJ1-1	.	TGCAGTGCTAGAGGGCGTGCTGAAGCTTTCTTT	CSARGRAEAFF
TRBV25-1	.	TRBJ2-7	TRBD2	TGTGCCAGCAGTGCCTTAGCGGGGGGAACCTACGAGCAGTACTTC	CASSALAGGTYEQYF
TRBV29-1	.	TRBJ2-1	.	TGCAGCGCCTCCGAGGGGCCTTTTGATGAGCAGTTCTTC	CSASEGPFDEQFF
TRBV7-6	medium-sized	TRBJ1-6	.	TGTGCCAGCAGCTTAGAACTCGGGAATTCACCCCTCCACTTT	CASSLELGNSPLHF
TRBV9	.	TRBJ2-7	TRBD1	TGTGCCAGCAGCGTAACGGACAGGGGATTTCCCTACGAGCAGTACTTC	CASSVTDRGFPYEQYF
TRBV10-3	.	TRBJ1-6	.	TGTGCCATCGGGGACGCGGATTCACCCCTCCACTTT	CAIGDADSPLHF
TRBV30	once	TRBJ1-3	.	TGTGCCTGGAGTCACACTGGAAACACCATATATTTT	CAWSHTGNTIYF
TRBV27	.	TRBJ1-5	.	TGTGCCAGCAGCCGTTGGGGTGGCAATCAGCCCCAGCATTTT	CASSRWGGNQPQHF
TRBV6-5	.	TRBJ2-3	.	TGTGCCAGCAGTTACTCGGTCAGCACAGATACGCAGTATTTT	CASSYSVSTDTQYF